Below, 10 T cell receptor beta chains from the same sample are listed, as sequenced in a study of shared clonotypes between healthy human individuals. Assay: immunoSEQ multiplex PCR; the TCRdb copy retains only in-frame clones and omits some. The table shows some 1 million clones, with 65% to 75% occurring only once. The sequencing sample was made of memory CD4+ T cells sorted from blood. Subset in this sample: CD45RA-negative fraction. All receptors come from a young man in good health.

This sequence joins TRBV28 and TRBJ2-7; D may correspond to TRBD1 or TRBD2 (5 bases each). This CDR3 has 14 residues. V was clipped by 6 bases and J by 5 bases, with 17 bases between them. From germline, CDR1 is MDHEN and CDR2 SYDVKM. CDR3 protein: CASSFLWVGHEQYF. In DNA, the CDR3 is TGTGCCAGCAGCTTCCTCTGGGTGGGACACGAGCAGTACTTC.

This CDR3 is CSVILQGLNTGELFF. For the CDR3, the DNA is TGCAGCGTGATTTTACAGGGTTTAAACACCGGGGAGCTGTTTTTT. V and J are TRBV29-1 and TRBJ2-2; D possibly corresponds to TRBD1 (6 bases). The CDR3 has 15 residues. Germline CDR1 SQVTM, CDR2 ANQGSEA. Trimming pared 6 bases from V and 2 bases from J, leaving 16 bases between.

This clone was seen only a few times. This chain joins TRBV11-2 and TRBJ1-6; D not certain. From germline, CDR1 is SGHAT and CDR2 FQNNGV. The length of the CDR3 is 17 residues. V dropped 1 base and J dropped 0 bases, with 10 bases sitting between them. In DNA, the CDR3 is TGTGCCAGCAGCTTAGTCTCGGACTTCTCCTATAATTCACCCCTCCACTTT. As protein: CASSLVSDFSYNSPLHF.

This clone was observed many times. This chain connects TRBV7-8 to TRBJ2-7; D is possibly TRBD2 (6 bases). The V end was cut by 5 bases, the J end by 3 bases, with 14 bases between. The length of the CDR3 is 14 residues. Germline loops: CDR1 SGHVS, CDR2 FQNEAQ. The CDR3 DNA reads as TGTGCCAGCAGCGCGGGACTTGCGGTCTACGAGCAGTACTTC. Its protein product is CASSAGLAVYEQYF.

This clone showed up just a few times. This chain links TRBV7-2 with TRBJ1-2, with 7 bases aligning to TRBD1. Germline assignment: CDR1 SGHTA and CDR2 FQGNSA. The CDR3 loop spans 15 amino acids. J gave up 2 bases and V 1 base, and 4 bases lay outside the gene matches. The CDR3: CASSLDGGGNYGYTF. The DNA of the CDR3 is TGTGCCAGCAGCTTAGACGGAGGGGGCAACTATGGCTACACCTTC.

This clone was seen just once. The V gene is TRBV6-6, the J gene TRBJ1-2; D call uncertain. Trimming took off 6 bases at V and 5 bases at J, with 16 bases between the two ends. CDR1 and CDR2 (germline): MNHNY, SVGAGI (reference sequence). This CDR3 region has 14 residues. CDR3 in DNA: TGTGCCAGCAGACGCGGGTCCGGCAATTATGGCTACACCTTC. Its protein is CASRRGSGNYGYTF.

The gene calls are TRBV5-1 and TRBJ2-2; 7 bases fit TRBD1. Looked up from germline, CDR1 is SGHRS and CDR2 is YFSETQ. Trimming took 5 bases from V and 2 from J; bases not matched to a gene: 6. This CDR3 has 15 amino acids. CDR3 nucleotide sequence: TGCGCCAGCAGTCTTAGGGGGCTTAACACCGGGGAGCTGTTTTTT. This translates into CASSLRGLNTGELFF.

This chain uses TRBV5-1 with TRBJ1-1, with D perhaps matching TRBD1 (5 bases). The CDR3 contains 14 residues. Germline loops: CDR1 SGHRS, CDR2 YFSETQ. V lost 1 base, J lost 0 bases, and 7 bases lay in between. In DNA form, the CDR3 reads TGCGCCAGCAGCTTGCCAGGGCTGAACACTGAAGCTTTCTTT. It encodes CASSLPGLNTEAFF.

There are a few counts of this clone. The chain employs TRBV4-2 and TRBJ1-1; 9 bases fit TRBD1. V lost 0 bases, J lost 7 bases, and 9 bases stayed unmatched. In germline, CDR1 is LGHNA, CDR2 YNFKEQ. The CDR3 spans 16 residues. The CDR3 protein is CASSQDLTGGGGEAFF. In nucleotides, the CDR3 is TGTGCCAGCAGCCAAGACCTCACAGGGGGCGGGGGTGAAGCTTTCTTT.

Comments on this clone: Other DNA sequences in this specimen translate into the identical CDR3. The V and J genes are TRBV6-5 and TRBJ2-1; the D is unclear. Germline V CDR1 and CDR2: MNHEY, SVGAGI. The CDR3 length is 11 residues. The germline V and J ends were trimmed by 6 bases and 5 bases, with 5 bases remaining between them. This chain's CDR3 is CASRGNNEQFF. The CDR3 DNA is TGTGCCAGCAGGGGGAACAATGAGCAGTTCTTC.